A single T cell receptor (beta chain) is shown here with its context. What it recognizes is unknown. The record originates from a study of T cell responses to AZD1222 COVID-19 vaccine. Study findings and constraints: White British donors predominated, females outnumbered males, and clonal diversity was possibly underestimated.

This CDR3 region has 15 residues. The germline V gene has CDR1 MNHEY and CDR2 SVGAGI. Losses at the gene ends were 6 bases for V and 4 bases for J; bases not matched to a gene: 10. Profiling relied on immunoSEQ multiplex PCR, and the TCRdb table lists in-frame clones only, not all of them. Of 100,000 or so clones listed, just under 90% are singletons. This specimen was peripheral blood, taken on day 0 of AZD1222 vaccination. The rearrangement links TRBV6-5 to TRBJ2-7; TRBD1 matches 9 bases. This receptor was taken from an adult in good health. The CDR3 sequence: CASSQGQGISYEQYF. In DNA, the CDR3 is TGTGCCAGCAGCCAGGGACAGGGCATTTCGTACGAGCAGTACTTC.